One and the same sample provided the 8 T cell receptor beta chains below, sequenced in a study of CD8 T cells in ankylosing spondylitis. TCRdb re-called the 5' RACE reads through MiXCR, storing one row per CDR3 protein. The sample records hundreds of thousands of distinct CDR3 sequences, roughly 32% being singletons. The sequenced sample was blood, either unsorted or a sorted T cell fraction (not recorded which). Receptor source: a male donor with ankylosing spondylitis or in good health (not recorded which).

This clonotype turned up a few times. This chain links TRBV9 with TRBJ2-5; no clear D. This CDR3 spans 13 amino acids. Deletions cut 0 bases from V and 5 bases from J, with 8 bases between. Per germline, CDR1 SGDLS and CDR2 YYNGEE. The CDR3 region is CASSVAGYETQYF. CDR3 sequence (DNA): TGTGCCAGCAGCGTAGCTGGGTACGAGACCCAGTACTTC.

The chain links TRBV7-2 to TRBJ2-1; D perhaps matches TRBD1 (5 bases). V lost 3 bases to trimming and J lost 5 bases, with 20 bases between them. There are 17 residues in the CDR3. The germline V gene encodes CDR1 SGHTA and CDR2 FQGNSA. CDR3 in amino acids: CASSFDRTSGANNEQFF. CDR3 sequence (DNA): TGTGCCAGCAGCTTTGACCGGACAAGTGGGGCAAACAATGAGCAGTTCTTC. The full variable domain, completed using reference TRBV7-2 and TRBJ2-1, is GAGVSQSPSNKVTEKGKDVELRCDPISGHTALYWYRQSLGQGLEFLIYFQGNSAPDKSGLPSDRFSAERTGGSVSTLTIQRTQQEDSAVYLCASSFDRTSGANNEQFFGPGTRLTVL.

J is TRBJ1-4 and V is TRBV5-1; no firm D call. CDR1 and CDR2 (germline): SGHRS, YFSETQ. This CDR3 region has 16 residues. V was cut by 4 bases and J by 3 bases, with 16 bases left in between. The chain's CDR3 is CASSRGLTRPNEKLFF. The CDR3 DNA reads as TGCGCCAGCAGCCGCGGTCTGACCAGGCCTAATGAAAAACTGTTTTTT.

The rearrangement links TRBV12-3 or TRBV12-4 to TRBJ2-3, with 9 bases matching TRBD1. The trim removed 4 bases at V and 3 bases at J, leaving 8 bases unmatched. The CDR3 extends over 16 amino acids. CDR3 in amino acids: CASSSQGAFGTDTQYF. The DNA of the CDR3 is TGTGCCAGCAGTTCACAGGGGGCTTTTGGTACAGATACGCAGTATTTT.

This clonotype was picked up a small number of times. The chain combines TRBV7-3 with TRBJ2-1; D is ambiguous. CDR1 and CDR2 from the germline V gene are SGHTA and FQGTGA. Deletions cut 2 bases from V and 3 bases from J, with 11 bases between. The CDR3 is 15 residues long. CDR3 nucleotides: TGTGCCAGCAGCTTAGGGCCTGAACTCTACAATGAGCAGTTCTTC. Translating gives CASSLGPELYNEQFF.

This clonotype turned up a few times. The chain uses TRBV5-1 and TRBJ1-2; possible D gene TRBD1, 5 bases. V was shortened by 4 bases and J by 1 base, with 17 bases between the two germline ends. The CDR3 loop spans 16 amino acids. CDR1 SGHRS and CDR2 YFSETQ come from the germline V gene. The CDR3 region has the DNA TGCGCCAGCAGCGGGGGAGGCCAAACCTTTAACTATGGCTACACCTTC. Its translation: CASSGGGQTFNYGYTF.

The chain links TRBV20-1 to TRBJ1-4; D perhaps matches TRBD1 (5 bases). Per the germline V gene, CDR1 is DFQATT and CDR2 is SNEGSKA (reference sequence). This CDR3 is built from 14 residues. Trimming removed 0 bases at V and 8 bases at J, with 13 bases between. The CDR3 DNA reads TGCAGTGCTAGAGATCGCCAGGGTTGGGAAAAACTGTTTTTT. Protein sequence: CSARDRQGWEKLFF.

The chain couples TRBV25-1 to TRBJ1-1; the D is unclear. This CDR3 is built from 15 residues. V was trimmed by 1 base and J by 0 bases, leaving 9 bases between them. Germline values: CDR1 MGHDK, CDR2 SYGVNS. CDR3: CASSEFSLMNTEAFF. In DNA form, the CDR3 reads TGTGCCAGCAGTGAATTCTCTTTAATGAACACTGAAGCTTTCTTT. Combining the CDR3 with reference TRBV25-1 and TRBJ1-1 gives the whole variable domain EADIYQTPRYLVIGTGKKITLECSQTMGHDKMYWYQQDPGMELHLIHYSYGVNSTEKGDLSSESTVSRIRTEHFPLTLESARPSHTSQYLCASSEFSLMNTEAFFGQGTRLTVV.